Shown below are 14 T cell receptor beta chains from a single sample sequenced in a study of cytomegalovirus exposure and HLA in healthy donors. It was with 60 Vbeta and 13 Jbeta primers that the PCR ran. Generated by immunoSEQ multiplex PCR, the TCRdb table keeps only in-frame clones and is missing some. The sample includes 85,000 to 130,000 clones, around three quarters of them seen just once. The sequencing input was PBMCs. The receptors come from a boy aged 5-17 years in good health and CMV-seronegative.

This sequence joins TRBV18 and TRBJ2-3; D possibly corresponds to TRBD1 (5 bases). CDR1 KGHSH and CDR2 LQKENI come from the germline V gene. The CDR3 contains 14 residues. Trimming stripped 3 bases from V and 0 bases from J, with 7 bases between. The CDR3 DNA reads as TGTGCCAGCTCACCCCAGGGAAGCACAGATACGCAGTATTTT. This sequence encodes CASSPQGSTDTQYF.

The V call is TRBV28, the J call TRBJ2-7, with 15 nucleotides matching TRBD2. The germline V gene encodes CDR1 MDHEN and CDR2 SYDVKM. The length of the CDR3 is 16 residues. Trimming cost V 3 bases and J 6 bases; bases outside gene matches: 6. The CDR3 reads CASSFLGLAGGREQYF. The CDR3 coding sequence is TGTGCCAGCAGTTTCCTAGGACTAGCGGGGGGGCGCGAGCAGTACTTC. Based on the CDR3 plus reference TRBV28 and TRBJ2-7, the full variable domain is DVKVTQSSRYLVKRTGEKVFLECVQDMDHENMFWYRQDPGLGLRLIYFSYDVKMKEKGDIPEGYSVSREKKERFSLILESASTNQTSMYLCASSFLGLAGGREQYFGPGTRLTVT.

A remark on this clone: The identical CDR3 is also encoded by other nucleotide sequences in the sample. DNA of the CDR3: TGTGCCAGCAGTAGGACAGGGGTTGGTCAGCCCCAGCATTTT. This gives the protein CASSRTGVGQPQHF. The rearrangement links TRBV6-5 to TRBJ1-5; 9 positions match TRBD1. The CDR3 contains 14 residues. With 5 bases clipped from V and 6 bases from J, the junction kept 5 bases outside the gene matches. Germline V gene sequence: CDR1 MNHEY, CDR2 SVGAGI.

The CDR3 nucleotides read TGTGCCAGCAGTTTAACCCCGACAGTAAACACCATATATTTT. Its translation: CASSLTPTVNTIYF. The rearrangement uses TRBV28 and TRBJ1-3, with D perhaps matching TRBD1 (5 bases). The CDR3 has 14 amino acids. V was pared by 2 bases and J by 6 bases, with 11 bases between. The V gene's germline CDR1 is MDHEN and CDR2 SYDVKM.

This CDR3 is CASSEVSSSNQPQHF. The CDR3 DNA follows: TGTGCCAGCAGTGAAGTTAGCAGCTCCAATCAGCCCCAGCATTTT. The V gene is TRBV6-1, the J gene TRBJ1-5; D gene uncertain. Germline CDR1 MNHNS, CDR2 SASEGT. V gave up 1 base and J gave up 3 bases, with 10 bases separating them. The CDR3 length is 15 residues.

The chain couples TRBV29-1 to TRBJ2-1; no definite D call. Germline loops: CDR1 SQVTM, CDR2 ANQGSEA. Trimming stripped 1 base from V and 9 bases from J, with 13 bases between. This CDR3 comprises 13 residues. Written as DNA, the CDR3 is TGCAGCGTTGAAGGGCTTCTAGTCACTGAGCAGTTCTTC. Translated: CSVEGLLVTEQFF.

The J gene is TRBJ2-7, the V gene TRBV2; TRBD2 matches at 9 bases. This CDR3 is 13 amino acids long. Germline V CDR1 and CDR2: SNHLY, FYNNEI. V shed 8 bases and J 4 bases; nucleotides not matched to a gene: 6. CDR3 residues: CASLAGDRYEQYF. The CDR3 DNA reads TGTGCCAGCTTAGCGGGAGATCGGTACGAGCAGTACTTC.

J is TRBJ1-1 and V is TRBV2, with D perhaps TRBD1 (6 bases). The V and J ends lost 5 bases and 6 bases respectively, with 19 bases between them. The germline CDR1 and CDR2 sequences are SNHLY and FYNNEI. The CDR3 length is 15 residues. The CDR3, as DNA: TGTGCCAGCAGTTCTCCCTGGCAGGGGCTCGCTGAAGCTTTCTTT. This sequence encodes CASSSPWQGLAEAFF.

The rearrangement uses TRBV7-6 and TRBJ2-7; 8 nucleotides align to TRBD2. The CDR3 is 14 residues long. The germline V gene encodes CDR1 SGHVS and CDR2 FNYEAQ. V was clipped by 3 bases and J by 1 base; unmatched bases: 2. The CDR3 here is CASSLGLGSYEQYF. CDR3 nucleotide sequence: TGTGCCAGCAGCTTGGGACTAGGTTCCTACGAGCAGTACTTC.

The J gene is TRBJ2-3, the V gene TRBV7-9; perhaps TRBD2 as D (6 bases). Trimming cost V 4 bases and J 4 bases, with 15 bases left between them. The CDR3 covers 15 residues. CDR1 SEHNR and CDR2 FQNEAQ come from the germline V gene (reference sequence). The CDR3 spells CASSSAGNGPDTQYF. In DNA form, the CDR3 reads TGTGCCAGCAGCTCCGCGGGGAACGGGCCAGATACGCAGTATTTT.

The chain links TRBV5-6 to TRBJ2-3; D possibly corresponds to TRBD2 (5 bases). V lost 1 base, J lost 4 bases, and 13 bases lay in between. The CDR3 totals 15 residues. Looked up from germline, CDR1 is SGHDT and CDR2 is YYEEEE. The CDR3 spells CASSLLAALSDTQYF. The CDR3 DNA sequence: TGTGCCAGCAGCTTGCTAGCTGCTCTCTCAGATACGCAGTATTTT.

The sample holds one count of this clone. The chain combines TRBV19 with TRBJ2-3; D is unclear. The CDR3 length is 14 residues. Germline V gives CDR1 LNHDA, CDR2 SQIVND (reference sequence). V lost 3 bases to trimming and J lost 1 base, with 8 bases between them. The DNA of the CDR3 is TGTGCCAGTAGTATGGAGTTGGGCACAGATACGCAGTATTTT. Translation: CASSMELGTDTQYF.

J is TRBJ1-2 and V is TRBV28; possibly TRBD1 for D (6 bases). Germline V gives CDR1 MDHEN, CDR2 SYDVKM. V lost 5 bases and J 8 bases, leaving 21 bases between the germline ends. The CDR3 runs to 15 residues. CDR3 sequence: CASSPNRDGLGGYTF. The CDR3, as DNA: TGTGCCAGCAGTCCCAACAGGGATGGATTGGGAGGCTACACCTTC.

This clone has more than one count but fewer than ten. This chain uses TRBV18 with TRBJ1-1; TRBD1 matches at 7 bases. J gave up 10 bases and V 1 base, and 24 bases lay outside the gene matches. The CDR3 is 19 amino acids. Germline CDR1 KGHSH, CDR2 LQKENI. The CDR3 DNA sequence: TGTGCCAGCTCACCACAAAATCAATCGCCGACAGGGAAGAGTATGGGAGCTTTCTTT. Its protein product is CASSPQNQSPTGKSMGAFF.